The 27 T cell receptor beta chains in this list originate from one sample, sequenced in a study of response to subunit inactivated influenza vaccine. TCRdb recomputed calls from the RT-PCR reads with MiXCR, one row per CDR3 protein. Of hundreds of thousands of distinct CDR3 sequences listed, 20% to 25% are singletons. This sample comprised PBMCs from blood, obtained 21 months after vaccination. The receptors stem from a man between 50 and 75 years old who received an inactivated influenza vaccine.

This clonotype was recorded a few times. The chain combines TRBV5-1 with TRBJ2-1; 12 bases align to TRBD2. CDR1 and CDR2 from the germline V gene are SGHRS and YFSETQ. The CDR3 has 17 residues. Trimming at V came to 1 base and at J to 8 bases, leaving 10 bases not matched to a gene. CDR3 sequence reads: CASSLTILLAGGDEQFF. CDR3 coding DNA: TGCGCCAGCAGCTTGACAATTCTGCTAGCGGGAGGGGATGAGCAGTTCTTC.

CDR3 region: CASSVAGGSDGYTF. Written as DNA, the CDR3 is TGTGCCAGCAGCGTAGCGGGGGGCTCGGATGGCTACACCTTC. This rearrangement joins TRBV9 to TRBJ1-2; TRBD1 might be the D (6 bases). Per the germline V gene, CDR1 is SGDLS and CDR2 is YYNGEE. V lost 0 bases and J 6 bases, leaving 12 bases between the germline ends. This CDR3 is 14 amino acids long.

The CDR3 is CASSLEVYEQYF. The CDR3 DNA reads TGTGCCAGCAGCTTAGAAGTCTACGAGCAGTACTTC. The V call is TRBV7-8, the J call TRBJ2-7; D gene unclear. This CDR3 comprises 12 residues. Germline CDR1 SGHVS, CDR2 FQNEAQ. V was clipped by 1 base and J by 3 bases, with 4 bases between them. The variable domain in full, completed from reference TRBV7-8 and TRBJ2-7, reads GAGVSQSPRYKVAKRGQDVALRCDPISGHVSLFWYQQALGQGPEFLTYFQNEAQLDKSGLPSDRFFAERPEGSVSTLKIQRTQQEDSAVYLCASSLEVYEQYFGPGTRLTVT.

This clonotype appeared a few times. The rearrangement links TRBV25-1 to TRBJ1-1; possibly TRBD1 for D (5 bases). Germline values: CDR1 MGHDK, CDR2 SYGVNS. This CDR3 is 13 amino acids long. V dropped 2 bases and J dropped 10 bases, with 14 bases sitting between them. The CDR3 nucleotides are TGTGCCAGCAGTGAACGGCAGGGACGGGTAGCTTTCTTT. Translation gives CASSERQGRVAFF.

J is TRBJ2-3 and V is TRBV7-9, with 9 bases aligning to TRBD2. This CDR3 comprises 16 residues. After removal of 2 bases from V and 1 base from J, the junction contained 4 bases not matched to a gene. CDR1 and CDR2 (germline): SEHNR, FQNEAQ (reference sequence). The CDR3 protein is CASSLSASGGTDTQYF. The CDR3 DNA follows: TGTGCCAGCAGCTTATCGGCTAGCGGGGGCACAGATACGCAGTATTTT.

This clonotype was counted many times. This chain links TRBV7-9 with TRBJ2-1; TRBD2 matches 11 bases. Germline V lookup: CDR1 SEHNR, CDR2 FQNEAQ (reference sequence). The CDR3 is 14 amino acids. J gave up 6 bases and V 4 bases, and 2 bases lay outside the gene matches. CDR3 residues: CASSYGLAGNEQFF. The CDR3 nucleotides read TGTGCCAGCAGCTACGGACTAGCGGGCAATGAGCAGTTCTTC.

In this sample, this clonotype turned up a few times. The chain carries TRBV5-1 and TRBJ2-2; a weak D match, TRBD1 (6 bases). The CDR3 totals 15 residues. Germline V CDR1 and CDR2: SGHRS, YFSETQ. V lost 0 bases, J lost 3 bases, and 9 bases lay in between. Here the CDR3 DNA reads TGCGCCAGCAGCTTGGCGTCAGGGGACACCGGGGAGCTGTTTTTT. It yields the protein CASSLASGDTGELFF.

The V call is TRBV5-1, the J call TRBJ2-1; TRBD2 matches 8 bases. V shed 0 bases and J 15 bases; nucleotides not matched to a gene: 11. The germline V gene has CDR1 SGHRS and CDR2 YFSETQ. This CDR3 contains 14 residues. CDR3 protein: CASSLVALAEGPFF. The CDR3 coding sequence is TGCGCCAGCAGCTTGGTTGCACTAGCGGAGGGACCGTTCTTC.

V gene TRBV5-6 combines with J gene TRBJ2-7; 8 nucleotides line up with TRBD1. Losses at the gene ends were 0 bases for V and 3 bases for J; bases not matched to a gene: 2. The CDR3 is 14 amino acids. Per the germline V gene, CDR1 is SGHDT and CDR2 is YYEEEE. The CDR3 is CASSLDRGDYEQYF. The CDR3 DNA sequence: TGTGCCAGCAGCTTGGACAGGGGGGACTACGAGCAGTACTTC.

The chain has TRBV29-1 and TRBJ1-2; D ambiguous. CDR1 is SQVTM and CDR2 is ANQGSEA in the germline V gene. Between the trimmed V and J ends, which lost 5 bases and 0 bases, there was a span of 16 bases. This CDR3 has 15 residues. The CDR3 sequence is CSVSPGPASNYGYTF. The CDR3 nucleotides are TGCAGCGTTTCTCCGGGCCCGGCTTCTAACTATGGCTACACCTTC.

This clonotype was detected only a few times. V is TRBV7-6 and J is TRBJ2-1, with 7 bases identical to TRBD2. J was trimmed by 10 bases and V by 5 bases; bases with no gene match: 8. Germline V gene lookup returns CDR1 SGHVS and CDR2 FNYEAQ. The CDR3 is 13 amino acids. This CDR3 is CASSPSGTGEQFF. CDR3 in DNA: TGTGCCAGCAGCCCTAGCGGCACTGGAGAGCAGTTCTTC.

This clonotype was seen more than once but under ten times. V usage is TRBV5-5 and J usage is TRBJ2-3; 8 bases fit TRBD2. Trimming at V came to 0 bases and at J to 7 bases, leaving 10 bases not matched to a gene. The length of the CDR3 is 16 residues. Germline CDR1 is SGHKS and CDR2 is YYEKEE (reference sequence). The CDR3 sequence is CASSLAEGSGIYTQYF. The CDR3 DNA reads as TGTGCCAGCAGCTTGGCCGAAGGTAGCGGGATATATACGCAGTATTTT.

This clonotype was observed a few times. This chain joins TRBV3-1 and TRBJ2-7; possibly TRBD2 for D (5 bases). The germline CDR1 and CDR2 sequences are LGHDT and YNNKEL (reference sequence). V lost 0 bases and J lost 3, with 18 bases in between. This CDR3 contains 17 residues. The DNA of the CDR3 is TGTGCCAGCAGCCAAGATTCGGCGGAGGCCGTTGGCTACGAGCAGTACTTC. This translates into CASSQDSAEAVGYEQYF.

This clonotype was picked up a small number of times. The chain carries TRBV5-4 and TRBJ2-5; possibly TRBD1 for D (6 bases). Germline-derived CDR1 and CDR2 are SGHNT and YYREEE (reference sequence). The CDR3 is 13 amino acids. Trimming removed 3 bases from V and 5 bases from J, with 11 bases in between. For the CDR3, the DNA is TGTGCCAGCAGCTCACAGGGTGGCGAGACCCAGTACTTC. Translating gives CASSSQGGETQYF.

The chain carries TRBV7-9 and TRBJ2-2; D is undetermined. Germline V gives CDR1 SEHNR, CDR2 FQNEAQ (reference sequence). Trimming removed 2 bases from V and 2 bases from J, with 6 bases in between. This CDR3 has 14 amino acids. CDR3 bases: TGTGCCAGCAGCTTACCCCTAAACACCGGGGAGCTGTTTTTT. Translated: CASSLPLNTGELFF.

V and J are TRBV7-9 and TRBJ2-3, with TRBD1 as a possible D gene (5 bases). Germline CDR1 reads SEHNR; CDR2 reads FQNEAQ (reference sequence). The CDR3 contains 15 residues. V lost 5 bases and J 0 bases, leaving 12 bases between the germline ends. The CDR3 region is CASSHPDKSTDTQYF. The CDR3 DNA reads as TGTGCCAGCAGCCACCCGGACAAAAGCACAGATACGCAGTATTTT.

This clonotype was counted only a few times. The genes are TRBV7-9 and TRBJ1-2; weak D call: TRBD1 (5 bases). V gave up 5 bases and J gave up 1 base, with 11 bases separating them. CDR1 is SEHNR and CDR2 is FQNEAQ in the germline V gene (reference sequence). The CDR3 covers 14 residues. Here the CDR3 reads CASSPRDLNYGYTF. CDR3 nucleotide sequence: TGTGCCAGCAGCCCCCGGGACCTTAACTATGGCTACACCTTC.

The V and J genes are TRBV5-1 and TRBJ1-1, with D perhaps TRBD1 (6 bases). The CDR3 covers 14 residues. Per germline, CDR1 SGHRS and CDR2 YFSETQ. Trimming pared 1 base from V and 6 bases from J, leaving 13 bases between. Here the CDR3 reads CASSLLRGWAEAFF. The CDR3 DNA sequence: TGCGCCAGCAGCTTGCTCAGGGGATGGGCTGAAGCTTTCTTT.

About this clonotype: Mismatch with germline at one junction end may stem from a read error. This rearrangement joins TRBV7-2 to TRBJ2-7, with TRBD2 matching 8 bases. The V gene's germline CDR1 is SGHTA and CDR2 FQGNSA. The CDR3 contains 17 residues. CDR3 bases: TGTGCCAGCAGCTTAGCGCTAATCGGGGGGGGCTCCTACGAGCGGTACTTC. Amino acids: CASSLALIGGGSYERYF.

This clonotype was seen a few times. The rearrangement uses TRBV7-2 and TRBJ2-7; 8 bases are shared with TRBD1. Germline V gene sequence: CDR1 SGHTA, CDR2 FQGNSA. CDR3 length: 15 amino acids. V gave up 3 bases and J gave up 3 bases; unmatched junction bases: 7. CDR3 nucleotides: TGTGCCAGCAGCTTTTTTTCGGACAGGGTCTACGAGCAGTACTTC. The encoded protein is CASSFFSDRVYEQYF.

The chain employs TRBV24-1 and TRBJ2-3, with D possibly matching TRBD1 (6 bases). CDR3 length equals 21 residues. Germline V CDR1 and CDR2: KGHDR, SFDVKD. V dropped 1 base and J dropped 0 bases, with 25 bases sitting between them. Here the CDR3 reads CATSDFRSTGIHSPSTDTQYF. The CDR3 region has the DNA TGTGCCACCAGTGATTTTCGGTCGACAGGCATACATTCACCTAGCACAGATACGCAGTATTTT.

The chain recombines TRBV18 with TRBJ1-1; the D gene is possibly TRBD1 (6 bases). V was trimmed by 2 bases and J by 5 bases, leaving 18 bases between them. This CDR3 has 16 residues. From germline, CDR1 is KGHSH and CDR2 LQKENI. The CDR3 bases are TGTGCCAGCTCACCATCGGGTGGAGGGGGAGGGACTGAAGCTTTCTTT. It specifies CASSPSGGGGGTEAFF.

V usage is TRBV28 and J usage is TRBJ1-5; D may be TRBD1 (6 bases). This CDR3 comprises 18 residues. The V and J ends lost 1 base and 0 bases respectively, with 16 bases between them. Germline V gene data show CDR1 as MDHEN and CDR2 as SYDVKM. This CDR3 reads CASSLFRAGTYSNQPQHF. The CDR3 DNA is TGTGCCAGCAGTTTATTCCGGGCCGGGACATATAGCAATCAGCCCCAGCATTTT.

Only a few counts were recorded for this clonotype. The V call is TRBV6-5, the J call TRBJ1-2; 9 nucleotides line up with TRBD1. The J segment lost 8 bases and the V segment lost 0 bases, leaving 7 bases of the junction unmatched. Germline-derived CDR1 and CDR2 are MNHEY and SVGAGI. This CDR3 spans 15 amino acids. In nucleotides, the CDR3 is TGTGCCAGCAGTTACTCGGGACAGGGAAAGAGCGGCTACACCTTC. Its protein is CASSYSGQGKSGYTF.

The rearrangement uses TRBV5-1 and TRBJ2-5; D call uncertain. CDR3 length: 17 residues. Germline CDR1 and CDR2: SGHRS and YFSETQ. Trimming left V 0 bases short and J 0 bases short, with 15 bases between. CDR3 nucleotide sequence: TGCGCCAGCAGCTTGGGCACTCCGGCCTACGACCAAGAGACCCAGTACTTC. Residues: CASSLGTPAYDQETQYF.

This clonotype was found many times. The chain employs TRBV9 and TRBJ1-2; TRBD1 matches 8 bases. CDR3 length equals 13 residues. J was trimmed by 6 bases and V by 5 bases; bases with no gene match: 6. Germline CDR1 SGDLS, CDR2 YYNGEE. The CDR3 DNA sequence: TGTGCCAGCAGTCGGACAGGGAAGGATGGCTACACCTTC. Its translation is CASSRTGKDGYTF.

The V gene is TRBV12-3 or TRBV12-4, the J gene TRBJ1-6; D not resolved. V lost 5 bases and J lost 5, with 7 bases in between. The CDR3 consists of 13 residues. The CDR3 is CASSVWDNSPLHF. The CDR3 DNA reads as TGTGCCAGCAGTGTTTGGGATAATTCACCCCTCCACTTT.